This T cell receptor beta chain was profiled in a study of CD8 T cells in Susac syndrome. The germline V gene encodes CDR1 SGHDN and CDR2 FVKESK. V dropped 3 bases and J dropped 4 bases, with 9 bases sitting between them. This CDR3 contains 13 residues. When the RNA was reverse transcribed, random hexamers were used with an input of roughly 0.45 to 1 ug. TCRdb ran MiXCR on the immunoSEQ multiplex PCR reads and lists one entry per CDR3 protein. The sample contains 330,000 or so distinct CDR3 sequences, 65% to 90% of which appear only once. The material sequenced was CD8+ T cells from PBMCs. V is TRBV14 and J is TRBJ1-1; D is perhaps TRBD1 (5 bases). This TCR was sampled from a human donor with multiple sclerosis. CDR3 nucleotides: TGTGCCAGCAGCCAGAGTCAGGGCACTGAAGCTTTCTTT. It specifies CASSQSQGTEAFF.